The subject of this entry is one T cell receptor (beta chain). The antigen remains undetermined. The data originate from a study of response to subunit inactivated influenza vaccine. General observations from the study: A suggestion made by the authors is that each seasonal influenza vaccination recruits few new T cells.

TCRdb reanalysed the RT-PCR reads using MiXCR and keeps one entry per CDR3 protein. The table shows approximately 520,000 distinct CDR3 sequences, with around 25% occurring only once. Sequencing was performed on CD4+ T cells sorted from PBMCs, taken about 5 days after vaccination. The clonotype originates from a man aged 45 to 65 who received an inactivated influenza vaccine.

The CDR3 reads CASSTSGTSGEQFF. The CDR3 bases are TGTGCCAGCAGTACCTCCGGGACTAGCGGTGAGCAGTTCTTC. The chain couples TRBV12-3 or TRBV12-4 to TRBJ2-1, with 11 bases fitting TRBD2. The J segment lost 9 bases and the V segment lost 5 bases, leaving 6 bases of the junction unmatched. This CDR3 has 14 residues.